Each of the 26 T cell receptor beta chains below was sequenced from the same sample in a study of shared clonotypes between healthy human individuals. Positively selected for CCR7, the CD45RO-negative cells used as naive CD8 cells excluded terminally differentiated effector memory CD45RA+ cells. Sequenced by immunoSEQ multiplex PCR; TCRdb stores in-frame clones only, minus some. The sample holds about 600,000 clones; around 95% are singletons and the top ten take about 0.11%. Material: naive CD8+ T cells sorted from blood. Source of these receptors: a woman aged 25 to 39 in good health.

The chain carries TRBV13 and TRBJ1-1; a possible D gene is TRBD1 (5 bases). The CDR3 runs to 14 residues. Trimming took 4 bases from V and 3 from J, leaving 12 bases between them. Looked up from germline, CDR1 is PRHDT and CDR2 is FYEKMQ (reference sequence). This chain's CDR3 is CASSSKGWDTEAFF. The CDR3 region has the DNA TGTGCCAGCAGCTCAAAGGGGTGGGACACTGAAGCTTTCTTT.

The chain has TRBV6-5 and TRBJ2-2; TRBD1 matches 9 bases. The CDR3 loop spans 15 amino acids. Germline V gene sequence: CDR1 MNHEY, CDR2 SVGAGI. V lost 8 bases to trimming and J lost 6 bases; unmatched junction nucleotides: 10. CDR3 sequence (DNA): TGTGCCAGCTTCCCGGGACAGGGTGAGCCCGGGGAGCTGTTTTTT. Translation gives CASFPGQGEPGELFF.

The V gene is TRBV11-1, the J gene TRBJ2-7; a weak D match, TRBD1 (6 bases). Germline CDR1 is SGHAT and CDR2 is FQDESV (reference sequence). This CDR3 is 14 amino acids long. V shed 2 bases and J shed 3 bases, with 11 bases lying between them. CDR3 sequence reads: CASSLRDTNYEQYF. CDR3 DNA: TGTGCCAGCAGCTTACGGGACACCAACTACGAGCAGTACTTC.

J is TRBJ2-5 and V is TRBV7-2; TRBD2 matches 13 bases. J lost 3 bases, V lost 1 base, and 11 bases had no gene match. The CDR3 extends over 19 amino acids. Germline V gene sequence: CDR1 SGHTA, CDR2 FQGNSA. CDR3 residues: CASSLVEGTSGVMEETQYF. In DNA, the CDR3 is TGTGCCAGCAGCTTAGTAGAGGGGACTAGCGGGGTCATGGAAGAGACCCAGTACTTC.

The V call is TRBV2, the J call TRBJ1-5; 9 bases align to TRBD1. V lost 6 bases and J lost 8; bases outside the gene matches: 8. Germline CDR1 SNHLY, CDR2 FYNNEI. The CDR3 spans 14 residues. CDR3 region: CASREGQGLEPQHF. In DNA form, the CDR3 reads TGTGCCAGCAGAGAGGGACAGGGCTTGGAGCCCCAGCATTTT.

This clone was seen a handful of times. The DNA is omitted, as the CDR3 cannot be located on it reliably, and the CDR3 follows TCRdb's listing. The sample contains more than one DNA sequence encoding this CDR3. J is TRBJ2-5 and V is TRBV28. The CDR3 is 11 amino acids in total, end residues counted. The germline V gene has CDR1 MDHEN and CDR2 SYDVKM. The CDR3 spells CASSFLETQYF.

The chain combines TRBV11-2 with TRBJ1-2, with TRBD1 matching 8 bases. The CDR3 covers 13 residues. CDR1 is SGHAT and CDR2 is FQNNGV in the germline V gene. With V trimmed by 3 bases and J by 6 bases, 3 bases remained unmatched. The CDR3 here is CASSFPDRDGYTF. The CDR3, as DNA: TGTGCCAGCAGCTTCCCGGACAGGGATGGCTACACCTTC.

V and J are TRBV5-5 and TRBJ2-2; 8 bases map to TRBD2. From germline, CDR1 is SGHKS and CDR2 YYEKEE (reference sequence). Trimming cost V 5 bases and J 5 bases; bases outside gene matches: 2. The length of the CDR3 is 13 residues. This CDR3 is CASRGLATGELFF. The CDR3 coding sequence is TGTGCCAGCAGAGGACTAGCTACCGGGGAGCTGTTTTTT. The variable domain in full, with the rest retrieved from reference TRBV5-5 and TRBJ2-2, is DAGVTQSPTHLIKTRGQQVTLRCSPISGHKSVSWYQQVLGQGPQFIFQYYEKEERGRGNFPDRFSARQFPNYSSELNVNALLLGDSALYLCASRGLATGELFFGEGSRLTVL.

V and J are TRBV28 and TRBJ2-1; 9 bases fit TRBD2. From germline, CDR1 is MDHEN and CDR2 SYDVKM. The CDR3 is made up of 17 amino acids. The ends lost 6 bases at V and 0 bases at J; junction bases unmatched: 9. The CDR3 DNA reads TGTGCCAGCAGCCCTTGGGCTAGCGGGATCTCCTACAATGAGCAGTTCTTC. This sequence encodes CASSPWASGISYNEQFF. The complete variable domain, with remaining parts taken from reference TRBV28 and TRBJ2-1, reads DVKVTQSSRYLVKRTGEKVFLECVQDMDHENMFWYRQDPGLGLRLIYFSYDVKMKEKGDIPEGYSVSREKKERFSLILESASTNQTSMYLCASSPWASGISYNEQFFGPGTRLTVL.

This clone was detected only once. The rearrangement uses TRBV2 and TRBJ1-5, with D unresolved. The CDR3 totals 17 residues. The germline gives CDR1 SNHLY, CDR2 FYNNEI. V was clipped by 2 bases and J by 2 bases, with 16 bases between them. CDR3 loop: CASSEYGPPFGNQPQHF. CDR3 DNA sequence: TGTGCCAGCAGTGAATATGGGCCACCCTTCGGCAATCAGCCCCAGCATTTT.

This sequence joins TRBV28 and TRBJ2-7; 9 nucleotides line up with TRBD2. Germline lookup yields CDR1 MDHEN and CDR2 SYDVKM. There are 15 residues in the CDR3. J lost 7 bases, V lost 7 bases, and 14 bases had no gene match. In DNA form, the CDR3 reads TGTGCCAGCACCCCGGCGGGCGGGAGGGCCTGGGAGCAGTACTTC. Translating it yields CASTPAGGRAWEQYF.

The chain joins TRBV29-1 to TRBJ2-7; D may correspond to TRBD1 or TRBD2 (5 bases each). V lost 0 bases and J 3 bases, leaving 12 bases between the germline ends. In germline, CDR1 is SQVTM, CDR2 ANQGSEA. The CDR3 length is 14 residues. The DNA for the CDR3 is TGCAGCGTTGAAGACGGGACGGAGGACTACGAGCAGTACTTC. Protein product: CSVEDGTEDYEQYF.

V gene TRBV4-1 combines with J gene TRBJ2-1; D remains ambiguous. CDR3 size: 13 residues. Germline V gene lookup returns CDR1 MGHRA and CDR2 YSYEKL. The V end lost 4 bases, the J end lost 6 bases, and 10 bases lay between the germline ends. The CDR3 is CASSPIVVNEQFF. The CDR3 DNA sequence: TGCGCCAGCAGCCCAATCGTCGTCAATGAGCAGTTCTTC.

The CDR3 loop reads CASSRLGTLFYNEQFF. CDR3 coding DNA: TGCGCCAGCAGCCGGCTCGGGACCCTTTTTTACAATGAGCAGTTCTTC. The chain is built from TRBV4-1 and TRBJ2-1, with D perhaps being TRBD1 or TRBD2 (5 bases each). Trimming took 4 bases from V and 4 from J, leaving 17 bases between them. The CDR3 loop spans 16 amino acids. Germline loops: CDR1 MGHRA, CDR2 YSYEKL.

V and J are TRBV4-2 and TRBJ1-3; no clear D gene. The CDR3 spans 16 residues. Germline V lookup: CDR1 LGHNA, CDR2 YNFKEQ. V was shortened by 3 bases and J by 2 bases, with 14 bases between the two germline ends. The CDR3 loop is CASSQDRRGTGNTIYF. CDR3 nucleotides: TGTGCCAGCAGCCAGGACCGTCGGGGAACTGGAAACACCATATATTTT.

This chain joins TRBV9 and TRBJ2-1; no clear D. The CDR3 has 13 amino acids. The germline CDR1 and CDR2 sequences are SGDLS and YYNGEE. With 3 bases removed from V and 9 bases from J, the gap between germline ends came to 13 bases. CDR3 DNA sequence: TGTGCCAGCAGCGGGCCGAGTAGATTTGAGCAGTTCTTC. This sequence encodes CASSGPSRFEQFF. Filled out from reference TRBV9 and TRBJ2-1, the complete variable domain reads DSGVTQTPKHLITATGQRVTLRCSPRSGDLSVYWYQQSLDQGLQFLIQYYNGEERAKGNILERFSAQQFPDLHSELNLSSLELGDSALYFCASSGPSRFEQFFGPGTRLTVL.

This clone was seen once. The chain has TRBV21-1 and TRBJ1-1; the table names TRBD1, a call not compared with the DNA. TRBV21-1 is described as a pseudogene. The CDR3 runs to 15 residues. CDR3: CASSARTGGNTEAFF. CDR3 sequence (DNA): TGTGCCAGCAGCGCGCGGACAGGGGGGAACACTGAAGCTTTCTTT.

This chain uses TRBV27 with TRBJ2-1; TRBD1 is a possible D gene (6 bases). Trimming cost V 3 bases and J 9 bases, with 21 bases left between them. The CDR3 extends over 16 amino acids. CDR1 MNHEY and CDR2 SMNVEV come from the germline V gene (reference sequence). The chain's CDR3 is CASSLPLGGALGEQFF. The DNA of the CDR3 is TGTGCCAGCAGTTTGCCTTTAGGGGGAGCCTTGGGTGAGCAGTTCTTC.

The chain links TRBV7-9 to TRBJ2-4, with 10 bases lining up with TRBD1. Losses at the gene ends were 5 bases for V and 1 base for J; bases not matched to a gene: 2. There are 15 residues in the CDR3. Germline-derived CDR1 and CDR2 are SEHNR and FQNEAQ (reference sequence). The CDR3, as DNA: TGTGCCAGCAGCCAGGACAGGGGGGCCAAAAACATTCAGTACTTC. Its translation: CASSQDRGAKNIQYF.

Details on this clone: The sample has other DNA sequences that encode this CDR3 too. The rearrangement uses TRBV11-2 and TRBJ2-7, with unresolved D. The CDR3 has 11 amino acids. Trimming left V 3 bases short and J 2 bases short, with 2 bases between. The germline V gene encodes CDR1 SGHAT and CDR2 FQNNGV. CDR3 nucleotide sequence: TGTGCCAGCAGCTTGACCTACGAGCAGTACTTC. Protein sequence: CASSLTYEQYF.

Concerning this clone: Other nucleotide sequences in the sample specify the same CDR3. This rearrangement joins TRBV4-1 to TRBJ2-5, with D uncertain. V lost 0 bases and J 3 bases, leaving 5 bases between the germline ends. The CDR3 totals 13 residues. From germline, CDR1 is MGHRA and CDR2 YSYEKL. Here the CDR3 DNA reads TGCGCCAGCAGCCAAGATGAGGAAGAGACCCAGTACTTC. Amino acids: CASSQDEEETQYF.

The chain is built from TRBV13 and TRBJ1-2; maybe TRBD1 (5 bases). This CDR3 spans 14 amino acids. Germline-derived CDR1 and CDR2 are PRHDT and FYEKMQ (reference sequence). V lost 2 bases to trimming and J lost 8 bases, with 15 bases between them. CDR3 sequence (DNA): TGTGCCAGCAGCTTAAGGGGTTCGCACTCCGGCTACACCTTC. Protein: CASSLRGSHSGYTF.

This clone was recorded only once. The rearrangement joins TRBV27 to TRBJ2-3; D not resolved. Germline-derived CDR1 and CDR2 are MNHEY and SMNVEV (reference sequence). This CDR3 has 15 residues. V was pared by 5 bases and J by 2 bases, with 14 bases between. CDR3 residues: CASSLYPGVTDTQYF. The CDR3 DNA is TGTGCCAGCAGTCTTTACCCTGGGGTCACAGATACGCAGTATTTT.

The chain combines TRBV27 with TRBJ2-5; TRBD1 might be the D (5 bases). TRBJ2-7 explains the end of the DNA better; the J call may be wrong. The CDR3 contains 15 residues. Per germline, CDR1 MNHEY and CDR2 SMNVEV (reference sequence). This CDR3 is CASSSLQVGNYEQYF. In DNA form, the CDR3 reads TGTGCCAGCAGTTCATTACAGGTCGGAAACTACGAGCAGTACTTC.

DNA for the CDR3: TGTGCCAGCAGCCGGACAGGCGTCTCCTACGAGCAGTACTTC. Translated, it gives CASSRTGVSYEQYF. V usage is TRBV27 and J usage is TRBJ2-7, with 7 bases identical to TRBD1. This CDR3 has 14 amino acids. CDR1 is MNHEY, CDR2 SMNVEV, per germline (reference sequence). V was clipped by 6 bases and J by 0 bases; unmatched bases: 5.

V usage is TRBV5-5 and J usage is TRBJ2-7; D could derive from TRBD1 or TRBD2 (5 bases each). Germline V gene lookup returns CDR1 SGHKS and CDR2 YYEKEE (reference sequence). The length of the CDR3 is 15 residues. V lost 4 bases, J lost 4 bases, and 18 bases lay in between. The CDR3 loop reads CASSDRDAFFYEQYF. The CDR3 DNA reads TGTGCCAGCAGCGACCGGGACGCCTTCTTTTACGAGCAGTACTTC.